Presented here are 23 T cell receptor beta chains from one specimen sequenced in a study of neoadjuvant anti-PD-1 for oral cavity cancer. Time point specified: after neoadjuvant nivolumab, at surgical resection. Only in-frame clones appear in the TCRdb table, and some are missing; sequencing was by immunoSEQ multiplex PCR. Of 63,000 or so clones listed, less than 90% are singletons. Source: PBMCs, taken after nivolumab (anti-PD-1) treatment. These receptors all stem from a person aged 40 to 85 with oral cavity squamous cell carcinoma.

J is TRBJ2-3 and V is TRBV10-3; TRBD1 or TRBD2 may be the D gene (5 bases each). Germline V gene data show CDR1 as ENHRY and CDR2 as SYGVKD. Trimming took 6 bases from V and 2 from J, leaving 6 bases between them. This CDR3 is built from 12 residues. CDR3 DNA: TGTGCCATCAGGGGGGACACAGATACGCAGTATTTT. It translates to CAIRGDTDTQYF.

The V gene is TRBV19, the J gene TRBJ2-2; 9 bases align to TRBD1. V was clipped by 8 bases and J by 3 bases; unmatched bases: 7. Germline CDR1 reads LNHDA; CDR2 reads SQIVND (reference sequence). This CDR3 is built from 15 residues. The CDR3 nucleotides read TGTGCCAGTTCGGACAGGGGCTGGGACACCGGGGAGCTGTTTTTT. Translating gives CASSDRGWDTGELFF.

The V gene is TRBV4-1, the J gene TRBJ2-1; TRBD2 agrees at 13 bases. This CDR3 region has 18 residues. The germline CDR1 and CDR2 sequences are MGHRA and YSYEKL. The ends lost 4 bases at V and 1 base at J; junction bases unmatched: 7. The CDR3 reads CASSLGLAGALSYNEQFF. The CDR3 nucleotides are TGCGCCAGCAGCCTAGGACTAGCGGGAGCCTTGTCCTACAATGAGCAGTTCTTC.

This sequence joins TRBV2 and TRBJ1-2; D may be TRBD1 (5 bases). There are 14 residues in the CDR3. The germline gives CDR1 SNHLY, CDR2 FYNNEI. V was trimmed by 7 bases and J by 5 bases, leaving 17 bases between them. The CDR3: CASTRPRDGYGYTF. The CDR3 DNA is TGTGCCAGCACCCGCCCCCGGGACGGTTATGGCTACACCTTC.

J is TRBJ2-2 and V is TRBV4-1; no reliable D call. The CDR3 loop spans 16 amino acids. The germline V gene has CDR1 MGHRA and CDR2 YSYEKL. Trimming removed 1 base at V and 5 bases at J, with 14 bases between. The CDR3 bases are TGCGCCAGCAGCCAAGTCAACCTTATCACGACCGGGGAGCTGTTTTTT. This sequence encodes CASSQVNLITTGELFF.

The sample holds a few counts of this clone. The rearrangement links TRBV2 to TRBJ1-6; D gene unclear. The CDR3 length is 15 residues. Germline assignment: CDR1 SNHLY and CDR2 FYNNEI. Trimming cost V 7 bases and J 8 bases, with 18 bases left between them. The CDR3 loop reads CASTARGWSDSPLHF. In DNA form, the CDR3 reads TGTGCCAGCACCGCACGCGGGTGGTCGGATTCACCCCTCCACTTT.

This rearrangement joins TRBV28 to TRBJ2-7, with D perhaps matching TRBD1 (6 bases). The CDR3 length is 12 residues. Germline V gene lookup returns CDR1 MDHEN and CDR2 SYDVKM. Trimming cost V 8 bases and J 5 bases, with 13 bases left between them. The CDR3 sequence is CASGGNFDEQYF. In DNA form, the CDR3 reads TGTGCCAGCGGGGGCAATTTCGACGAGCAGTACTTC.

The chain joins TRBV19 to TRBJ2-1, with D tentatively TRBD2 (6 bases). Germline-derived CDR1 and CDR2 are LNHDA and SQIVND (reference sequence). This CDR3 comprises 14 residues. With 1 base removed from V and 6 bases from J, the gap between germline ends came to 10 bases. The CDR3 region has the DNA TGTGCCAGTAGTATAGCGCCTAGCGTCAATGAGCAGTTCTTC. It yields the protein CASSIAPSVNEQFF.

This rearrangement joins TRBV4-1 to TRBJ1-4; no definite D call. The germline CDR1 and CDR2 sequences are MGHRA and YSYEKL. The CDR3 has 16 residues. V lost 6 bases, J lost 7 bases, and 21 bases lay in between. The CDR3 DNA reads as TGCGCCAGCAGGCTAGCGTGGTGGTCCCAAACTGAAAAACTGTTTTTT. The encoded protein is CASRLAWWSQTEKLFF.

V usage is TRBV6-1 and J usage is TRBJ2-1; TRBD1 is a possible D gene (5 bases). Looked up from germline, CDR1 is MNHNS and CDR2 is SASEGT. V was cut by 2 bases and J by 0 bases, with 17 bases left in between. The CDR3 is 18 residues long. The CDR3 DNA reads as TGTGCCAGCAGTGAAAATGGGGCGTTGGTCTTCTCCTACAATGAGCAGTTCTTC. It translates to CASSENGALVFSYNEQFF.

This sequence joins TRBV5-4 and TRBJ2-7; 9 nucleotides match TRBD2. The CDR3 contains 15 residues. Trimming cost V 0 bases and J 4 bases; bases outside gene matches: 5. Germline CDR1 SGHNT, CDR2 YYREEE (reference sequence). The CDR3: CASSLGVAGVYEQYF. The CDR3, as DNA: TGTGCCAGCAGCTTGGGGGTAGCGGGAGTTTACGAGCAGTACTTC.

V is TRBV5-4 and J is TRBJ1-1; D remains ambiguous. The CDR3 loop spans 16 amino acids. Per germline, CDR1 SGHNT and CDR2 YYREEE (reference sequence). Between the trimmed V and J ends, which lost 0 bases and 3 bases, there was a span of 15 bases. The CDR3 region has the DNA TGTGCCAGCAGCTTGGATCCACGGGGATCGTACACTGAAGCTTTCTTT. It yields the protein CASSLDPRGSYTEAFF.

The chain recombines TRBV10-3 with TRBJ2-7, with D unclear. The ends were cut back, 3 bases at V and 5 bases at J, with 5 bases in the middle. The CDR3 is 11 amino acids. CDR1 is ENHRY, CDR2 SYGVKD, per germline. Written as DNA, the CDR3 is TGTGCCATCAGTGATGTTAACGAGCAGTACTTC. Amino acids: CAISDVNEQYF.

This clone was picked up a small number of times. The rearrangement joins TRBV7-8 to TRBJ1-1; D call uncertain. Trimming shortened V by 5 bases and J by 1 base, and 11 bases separated the two germline ends. The CDR3 spans 14 residues. Germline V lookup: CDR1 SGHVS, CDR2 FQNEAQ. CDR3 sequence reads: CASSPYRTNTEAFF. The CDR3 nucleotides are TGTGCCAGCAGCCCGTACCGGACGAACACTGAAGCTTTCTTT.

The rearrangement links TRBV6-4 to TRBJ1-2; D gene ambiguous. V lost 6 bases to trimming and J lost 4 bases, with 12 bases between them. Germline CDR1 MRHNA, CDR2 SNTAGT. This CDR3 contains 13 residues. The CDR3 DNA reads as TGTGCCAGCAGCGCTGACGGGCTCTATGGCTACACCTTC. This sequence encodes CASSADGLYGYTF.

The J gene is TRBJ2-3, the V gene TRBV27, with D possibly being TRBD2 (6 bases). The CDR3 loop spans 16 amino acids. Trimming took off 3 bases at V and 3 bases at J, with 16 bases between the two ends. Germline CDR1 reads MNHEY; CDR2 reads SMNVEV (reference sequence). The CDR3 loop is CASSFFVAGLTDTQYF. The CDR3 DNA reads as TGTGCCAGCAGTTTCTTCGTGGCGGGGTTGACAGATACGCAGTATTTT.

This rearrangement joins TRBV28 to TRBJ1-4; maybe TRBD1 (6 bases). V was shortened by 6 bases and J by 10 bases, with 15 bases between the two germline ends. The CDR3 is made up of 13 amino acids. Germline V gene data show CDR1 as MDHEN and CDR2 as SYDVKM. The CDR3 nucleotides read TGTGCCAGCAGGCCCCCGGGACAAATAAAACTGTTTTTT. The encoded protein is CASRPPGQIKLFF.

This chain joins TRBV5-1 and TRBJ2-3, with 11 bases identical to TRBD2. Germline CDR1 SGHRS, CDR2 YFSETQ. J lost 2 bases, V lost 4 bases, and 9 bases had no gene match. The CDR3 loop spans 17 amino acids. CDR3 sequence (DNA): TGCGCCAGCAGCCACGGGACTAGCGGCCTGATCACAGATACGCAGTATTTT. This translates into CASSHGTSGLITDTQYF. The full variable domain, with the rest looked up from reference TRBV5-1 and TRBJ2-3, is KAGVTQTPRYLIKTRGQQVTLSCSPISGHRSVSWYQQTPGQGLQFLFEYFSETQRNKGNFPGRFSGRQFSNSRSEMNVSTLELGDSALYLCASSHGTSGLITDTQYFGPGTRLTVL.

This clone showed up just once. This chain uses TRBV30 with TRBJ1-3, with D perhaps TRBD1 (6 bases). Germline values: CDR1 GTSNPN, CDR2 SVGIG (reference sequence). The CDR3 totals 16 residues. V was trimmed by 4 bases and J by 3 bases, leaving 19 bases between them. In DNA form, the CDR3 reads TGTGCCTGGATGGGTGACAGGATCCGAGATGGAAACACCATATATTTT. This codes for CAWMGDRIRDGNTIYF.

The chain has TRBV2 and TRBJ1-4; D might be TRBD1 (5 bases). The CDR3 consists of 12 residues. The ends were cut back, 8 bases at V and 5 bases at J, with 9 bases in the middle. Germline V gene data show CDR1 as SNHLY and CDR2 as FYNNEI. CDR3 sequence: CASGTENEKLFF. For the CDR3, the DNA is TGTGCCAGCGGGACGGAGAATGAAAAACTGTTTTTT.

CDR3 loop: CASSMGQKDPEKLFF. In DNA form, the CDR3 reads TGTGCCAGCAGCATGGGACAGAAAGACCCTGAAAAACTGTTTTTT. This chain joins TRBV5-4 and TRBJ1-4, with 7 bases fitting TRBD1. The CDR3 is 15 residues long. J was trimmed by 7 bases and V by 4 bases; bases with no gene match: 10. Germline-derived CDR1 and CDR2 are SGHNT and YYREEE (reference sequence).

This chain links TRBV11-2 with TRBJ1-4, with D maybe TRBD1 (6 bases). V lost 4 bases to trimming and J lost 0 bases, with 15 bases between them. The CDR3 is 17 residues long. Per the germline V gene, CDR1 is SGHAT and CDR2 is FQNNGV. The CDR3 DNA reads TGTGCCAGCAGCTCGCGGGGGGCCACAGCAACTAATGAAAAACTGTTTTTT. Translated, it gives CASSSRGATATNEKLFF.

This clone was seen more than once but under ten times. The chain employs TRBV5-4 and TRBJ1-4; 10 bases agree with TRBD1. The germline V gene encodes CDR1 SGHNT and CDR2 YYREEE (reference sequence). The J segment lost 6 bases and the V segment lost 1 base, leaving 6 bases of the junction unmatched. The CDR3 loop spans 16 amino acids. The CDR3 region has the DNA TGTGCCAGCAGCTTGTCCGGGACAGGGGCCCATGAAAAACTGTTTTTT. It is translated as CASSLSGTGAHEKLFF.